The 5 T cell receptor beta chains in this list originate from one sample, sequenced in a study of T cell repertoires in cytomegalovirus infection. TCRdb fed the reads into MiXCR, producing one record per CDR3 protein. This sample has 150,000 to 200,000 distinct CDR3 sequences; roughly 27% occur once, and the top ten carry about 28%. The sample taken for sequencing was PBMCs. Source of these receptors: a human donor in good health (CMV status not recorded). Some clones in this sample may be carry-over from other donors' samples.

This clonotype is medium-sized by share. The chain uses TRBV12-3 or TRBV12-4 and TRBJ1-2; D call uncertain. Deletions cut 1 base from V and 7 bases from J, with 13 bases between. The CDR3 length is 14 residues. This CDR3 reads CASSLEPGLGGYTF. DNA for the CDR3: TGTGCCAGCAGTTTAGAGCCAGGCCTGGGTGGCTACACCTTC.

This clonotype was recorded many times. This chain joins TRBV7-2 and TRBJ1-1; D unresolved. This CDR3 region has 12 residues. The germline V gene encodes CDR1 SGHTA and CDR2 FQGNSA. V was pared by 0 bases and J by 13 bases, with 12 bases between. The CDR3 protein is CASSLAVNSIFF. CDR3 coding DNA: TGTGCCAGCAGCTTAGCAGTGAATAGTATTTTCTTT.

This clonotype was picked up many times. This rearrangement joins TRBV11-2 to TRBJ1-4, with TRBD1 matching 8 bases. From germline, CDR1 is SGHAT and CDR2 FQNNGV. The CDR3 length is 14 residues. Unmatched junction bases numbered 2, after V lost 5 bases and J lost 3 bases. The CDR3 nucleotides are TGTGCCAGCAGCCCGGGACAGGCTAATGAAAAACTGTTTTTT. This encodes CASSPGQANEKLFF.

Points on this clonotype: The junction does not match germline at one end; this may be a read error. The chain joins TRBV2 to TRBJ2-7, with D perhaps assigned TRBD1 or TRBD2 (6 bases each). This CDR3 has 14 residues. Germline V gene lookup returns CDR1 SNHLY and CDR2 FYNNEI. This CDR3 reads CASTPDGLGGEKYF. DNA for the CDR3: TGTGCCAGCACACCCGACGGTCTGGGGGGCGAGAAGTACTTC.

The chain carries TRBV6-5 and TRBJ1-1, with TRBD1 matching over 8 bases. Trimming cost V 2 bases and J 5 bases; bases outside gene matches: 4. There are 14 residues in the CDR3. Germline V gene sequence: CDR1 MNHEY, CDR2 SVGAGI. The CDR3 is CASSYDRGGTEAFF. The DNA of the CDR3 is TGTGCCAGCAGTTACGACAGGGGAGGGACTGAAGCTTTCTTT.